This TCR beta chain was retrieved from a study of blood T cell repertoires in COVID-19. On the study more broadly: From the United States, Italy and Spain came samples of acute and convalescent COVID-19. Sample material is recorded as cDNA or gDNA derived from T cells, B-cell-depleted T cells, or PBMCs.

Original processing notes: By means of reference gene primer amplification, nucleated cell counts were estimated. Only in-frame clones appear in the TCRdb table, and some are missing; sequencing was by immunoSEQ multiplex PCR. The V and J calls and clone size are taken from that table; D and trimming were inferred from the DNA. The sample records 95,000 to 100,000 clones, 84% being singletons. The germline V gene encodes CDR1 MDHEN and CDR2 SYDVKM. After removal of 6 bases from V and 0 bases from J, the junction contained 11 bases not matched to a gene. There are 17 residues in the CDR3. The chain uses TRBV28 and TRBJ1-1; 9 bases are shared with TRBD1. The sequencing input was peripheral blood. This TCR came from a human donor in a cohort sampled during active COVID-19. CDR3 sequence: CASRGQGGVMMNTEAFF. The CDR3 DNA sequence: TGTGCCAGCAGGGGACAGGGAGGAGTCATGATGAACACTGAAGCTTTCTTT.